Here is one T cell receptor (beta chain) with its context. The target antigen is unknown. The data are from a study of cytomegalovirus exposure and HLA in healthy donors. CDR1 SGHVS and CDR2 FNYEAQ come from the germline V gene. V lost 5 bases and J 1 base, leaving 14 bases between the germline ends. The CDR3 is 15 residues long. Regarding the study as a whole: Investigators reported around 150 TCR beta chains as tied to cytomegalovirus. It was confirmed in vitro that a few of the CMV-associated chains were specific for CMV antigens.

Clones were sequenced by immunoSEQ multiplex PCR, and TCRdb holds only the in-frame ones, with some missing. Of roughly 330,000 clones in the sample, approximately 86% were seen once. Sequences were obtained from PBMCs. This receptor was identified in a woman in her 30s in good health and CMV-seropositive. The chain recombines TRBV7-6 with TRBJ1-1; D not certain. This CDR3 reads CASSGDLSSNTEAFF. The CDR3 bases are TGTGCCAGCAGCGGAGACCTGAGCTCGAACACTGAAGCTTTCTTT.